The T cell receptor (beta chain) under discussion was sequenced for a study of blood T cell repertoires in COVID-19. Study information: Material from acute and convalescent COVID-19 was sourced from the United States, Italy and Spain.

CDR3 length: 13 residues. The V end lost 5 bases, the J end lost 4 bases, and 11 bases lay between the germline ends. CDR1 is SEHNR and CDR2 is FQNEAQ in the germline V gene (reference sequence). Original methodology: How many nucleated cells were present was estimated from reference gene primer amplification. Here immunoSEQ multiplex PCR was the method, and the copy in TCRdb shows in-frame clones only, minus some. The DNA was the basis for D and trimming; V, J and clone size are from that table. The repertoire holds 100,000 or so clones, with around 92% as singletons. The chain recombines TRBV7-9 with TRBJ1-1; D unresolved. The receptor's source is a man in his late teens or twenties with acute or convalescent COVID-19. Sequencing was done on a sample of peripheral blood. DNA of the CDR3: TGTGCCAGCAGCATCGAGGGAGGCACTGAAGCTTTCTTT. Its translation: CASSIEGGTEAFF.